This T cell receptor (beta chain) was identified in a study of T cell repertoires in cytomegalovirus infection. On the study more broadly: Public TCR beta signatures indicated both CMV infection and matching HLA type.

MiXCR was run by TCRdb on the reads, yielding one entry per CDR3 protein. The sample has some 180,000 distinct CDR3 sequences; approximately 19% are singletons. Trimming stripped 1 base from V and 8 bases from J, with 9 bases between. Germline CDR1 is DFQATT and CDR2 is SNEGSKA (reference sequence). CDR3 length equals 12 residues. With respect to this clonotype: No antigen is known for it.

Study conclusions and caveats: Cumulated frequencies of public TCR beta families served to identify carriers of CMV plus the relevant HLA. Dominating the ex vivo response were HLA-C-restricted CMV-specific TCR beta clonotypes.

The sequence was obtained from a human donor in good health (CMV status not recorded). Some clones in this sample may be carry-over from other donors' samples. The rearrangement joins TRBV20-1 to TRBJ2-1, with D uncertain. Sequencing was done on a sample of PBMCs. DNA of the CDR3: TGCAGTGCTAGAGGGTCATATGATGAGCAGTTCTTC. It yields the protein CSARGSYDEQFF.